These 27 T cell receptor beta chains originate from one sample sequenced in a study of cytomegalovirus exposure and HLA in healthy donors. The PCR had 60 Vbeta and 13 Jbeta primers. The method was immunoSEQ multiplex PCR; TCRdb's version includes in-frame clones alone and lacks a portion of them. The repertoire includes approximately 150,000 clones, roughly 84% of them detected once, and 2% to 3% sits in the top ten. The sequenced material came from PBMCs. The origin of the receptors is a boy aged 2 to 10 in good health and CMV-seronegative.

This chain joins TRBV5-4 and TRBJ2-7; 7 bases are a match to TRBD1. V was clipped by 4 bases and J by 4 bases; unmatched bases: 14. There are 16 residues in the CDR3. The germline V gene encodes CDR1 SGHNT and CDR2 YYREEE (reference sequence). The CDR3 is CASSGLRQGVGYEQYF. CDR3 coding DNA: TGTGCCAGCAGCGGGTTAAGACAGGGTGTGGGATACGAGCAGTACTTC.

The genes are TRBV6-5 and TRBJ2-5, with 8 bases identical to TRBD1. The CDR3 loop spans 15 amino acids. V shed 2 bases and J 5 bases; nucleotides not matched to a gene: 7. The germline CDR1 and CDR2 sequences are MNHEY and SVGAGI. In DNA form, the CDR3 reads TGTGCCAGCAGTTACGTCCCAGGGGGCATCGAGACCCAGTACTTC. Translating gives CASSYVPGGIETQYF.

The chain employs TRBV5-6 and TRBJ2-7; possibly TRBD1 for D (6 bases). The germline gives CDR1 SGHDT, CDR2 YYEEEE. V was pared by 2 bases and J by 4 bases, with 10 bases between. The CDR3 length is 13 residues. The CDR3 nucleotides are TGTGCCAGCAGCTTCTTACAGGGTTACGAGCAGTACTTC. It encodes CASSFLQGYEQYF.

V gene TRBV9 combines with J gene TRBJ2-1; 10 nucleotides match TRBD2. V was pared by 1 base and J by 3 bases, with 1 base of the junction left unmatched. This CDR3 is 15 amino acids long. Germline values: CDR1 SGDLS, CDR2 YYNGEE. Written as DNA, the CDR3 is TGTGCCAGCAGCGTACTAGCGGGAGTCTACAATGAGCAGTTCTTC. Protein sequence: CASSVLAGVYNEQFF.

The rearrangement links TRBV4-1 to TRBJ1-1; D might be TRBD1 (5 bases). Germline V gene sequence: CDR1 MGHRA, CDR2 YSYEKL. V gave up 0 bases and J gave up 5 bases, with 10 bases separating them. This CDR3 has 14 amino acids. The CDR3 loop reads CASSQEGDLTEAFF. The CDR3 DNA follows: TGCGCCAGCAGCCAAGAAGGGGACTTGACTGAAGCTTTCTTT.

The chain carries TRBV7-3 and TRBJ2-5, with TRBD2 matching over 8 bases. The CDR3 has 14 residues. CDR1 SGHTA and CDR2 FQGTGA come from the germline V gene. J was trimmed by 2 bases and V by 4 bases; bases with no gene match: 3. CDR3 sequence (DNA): TGTGCCAGCAGCTCGGGGGGGGGACAAGAGACCCAGTACTTC. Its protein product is CASSSGGGQETQYF.

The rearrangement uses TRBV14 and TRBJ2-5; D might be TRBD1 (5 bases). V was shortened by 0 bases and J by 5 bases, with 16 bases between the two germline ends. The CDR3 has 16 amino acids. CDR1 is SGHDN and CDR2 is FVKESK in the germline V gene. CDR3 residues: CASSQDRTGPSETQYF. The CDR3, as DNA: TGTGCCAGCAGCCAAGATCGAACAGGCCCCTCGGAGACCCAGTACTTC.

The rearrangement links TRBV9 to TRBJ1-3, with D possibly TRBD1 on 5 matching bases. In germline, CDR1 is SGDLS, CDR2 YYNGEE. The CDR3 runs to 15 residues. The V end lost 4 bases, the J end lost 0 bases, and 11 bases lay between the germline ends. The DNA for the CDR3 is TGTGCCAGCAGCCCCGGGGGGGGCTCTGGAAACACCATATATTTT. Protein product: CASSPGGGSGNTIYF.

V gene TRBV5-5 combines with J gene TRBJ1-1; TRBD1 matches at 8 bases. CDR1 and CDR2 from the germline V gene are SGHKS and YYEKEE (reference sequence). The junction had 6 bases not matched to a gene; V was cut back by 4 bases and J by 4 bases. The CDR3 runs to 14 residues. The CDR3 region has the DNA TGTGCCAGCAGCCGAAGGACAGGGATCACTGAAGCTTTCTTT. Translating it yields CASSRRTGITEAFF.

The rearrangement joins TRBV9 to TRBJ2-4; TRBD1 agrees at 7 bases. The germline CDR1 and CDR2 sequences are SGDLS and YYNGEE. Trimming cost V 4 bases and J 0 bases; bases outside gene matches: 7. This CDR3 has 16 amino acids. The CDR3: CASSTTGQLAKNIQYF. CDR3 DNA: TGTGCCAGCAGCACAACGGGACAGTTAGCCAAAAACATTCAGTACTTC.

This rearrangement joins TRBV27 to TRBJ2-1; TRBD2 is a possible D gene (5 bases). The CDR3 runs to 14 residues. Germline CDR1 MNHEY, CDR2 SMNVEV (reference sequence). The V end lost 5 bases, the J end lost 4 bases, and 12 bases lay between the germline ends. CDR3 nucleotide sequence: TGTGCCAGCAGTCTGAGGGCAATATACAATGAGCAGTTCTTC. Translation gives CASSLRAIYNEQFF.

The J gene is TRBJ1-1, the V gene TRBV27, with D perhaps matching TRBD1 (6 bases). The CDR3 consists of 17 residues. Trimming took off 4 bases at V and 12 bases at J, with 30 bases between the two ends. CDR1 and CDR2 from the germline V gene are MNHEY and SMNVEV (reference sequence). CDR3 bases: TGTGCCAGCAGTTCACCCCCTCCGACAGGACAATTACGTCGCCCTTTCTTT. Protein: CASSSPPPTGQLRRPFF.

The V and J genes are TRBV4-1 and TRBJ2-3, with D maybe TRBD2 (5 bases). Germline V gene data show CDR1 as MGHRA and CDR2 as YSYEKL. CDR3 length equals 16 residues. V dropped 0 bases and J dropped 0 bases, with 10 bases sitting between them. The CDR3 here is CASSQDRAVSTDTQYF. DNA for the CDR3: TGCGCCAGCAGCCAAGATCGAGCGGTTAGCACAGATACGCAGTATTTT.

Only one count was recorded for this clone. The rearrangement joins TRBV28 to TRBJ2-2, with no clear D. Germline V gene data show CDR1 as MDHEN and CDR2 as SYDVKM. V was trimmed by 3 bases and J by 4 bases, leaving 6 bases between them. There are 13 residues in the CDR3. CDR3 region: CASSFSVTGELFF. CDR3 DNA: TGTGCCAGCAGTTTCTCGGTCACCGGGGAGCTGTTTTTT.

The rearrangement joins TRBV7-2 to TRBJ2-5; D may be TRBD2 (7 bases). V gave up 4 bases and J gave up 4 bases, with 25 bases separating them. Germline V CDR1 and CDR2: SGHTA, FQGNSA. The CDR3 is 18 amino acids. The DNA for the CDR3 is TGTGCCAGCAGCTCGTTGGGGGGGGCGATTTCGTACGCAGAGACCCAGTACTTC. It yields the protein CASSSLGGAISYAETQYF.

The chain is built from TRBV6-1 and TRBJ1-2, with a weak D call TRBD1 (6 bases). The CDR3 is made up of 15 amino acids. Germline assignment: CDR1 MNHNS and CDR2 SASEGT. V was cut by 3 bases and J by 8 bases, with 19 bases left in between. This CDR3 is CASSENPDRPRGYTF. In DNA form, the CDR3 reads TGTGCCAGCAGTGAGAACCCGGACAGACCAAGGGGCTACACCTTC.

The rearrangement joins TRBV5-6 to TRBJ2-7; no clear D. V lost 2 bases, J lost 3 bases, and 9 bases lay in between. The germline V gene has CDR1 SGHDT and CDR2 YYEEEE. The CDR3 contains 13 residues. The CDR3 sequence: CASSLSQNYEQYF. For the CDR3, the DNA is TGTGCCAGCAGCTTAAGTCAGAACTACGAGCAGTACTTC.

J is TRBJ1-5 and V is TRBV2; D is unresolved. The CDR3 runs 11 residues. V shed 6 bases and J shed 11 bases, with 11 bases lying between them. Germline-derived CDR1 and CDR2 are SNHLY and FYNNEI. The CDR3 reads CASRTPTSQHF. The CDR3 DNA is TGTGCCAGCAGAACACCCACATCCCAGCATTTT.

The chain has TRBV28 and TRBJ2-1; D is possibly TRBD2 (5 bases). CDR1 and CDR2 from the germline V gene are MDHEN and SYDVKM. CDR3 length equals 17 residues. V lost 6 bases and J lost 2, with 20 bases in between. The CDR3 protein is CASRQTSGNRAYNEQFF. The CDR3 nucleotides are TGTGCCAGCAGACAAACCTCCGGGAACCGGGCCTACAATGAGCAGTTCTTC.

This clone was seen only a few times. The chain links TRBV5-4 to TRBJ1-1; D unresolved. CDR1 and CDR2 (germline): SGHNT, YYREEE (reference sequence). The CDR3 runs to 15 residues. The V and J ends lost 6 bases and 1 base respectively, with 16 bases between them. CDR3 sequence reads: CASTSGGEGNTEAFF. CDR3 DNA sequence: TGTGCCAGCACCAGCGGCGGGGAAGGGAACACTGAAGCTTTCTTT.

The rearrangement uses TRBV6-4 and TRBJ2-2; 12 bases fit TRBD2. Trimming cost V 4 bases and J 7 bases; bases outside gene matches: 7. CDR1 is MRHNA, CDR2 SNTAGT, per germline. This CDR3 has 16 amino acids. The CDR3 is CASSGGTSGFSGELFF. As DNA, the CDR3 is TGTGCCAGCAGTGGCGGGACTAGCGGGTTTAGCGGGGAGCTGTTTTTT.

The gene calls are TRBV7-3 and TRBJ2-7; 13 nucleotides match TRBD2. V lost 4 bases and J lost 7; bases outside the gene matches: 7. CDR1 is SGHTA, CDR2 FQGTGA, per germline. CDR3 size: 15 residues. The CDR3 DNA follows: TGTGCCAGCAGCTCGGGGACTAGCGGGACGGGGGAGCAGTACTTC. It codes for CASSSGTSGTGEQYF.

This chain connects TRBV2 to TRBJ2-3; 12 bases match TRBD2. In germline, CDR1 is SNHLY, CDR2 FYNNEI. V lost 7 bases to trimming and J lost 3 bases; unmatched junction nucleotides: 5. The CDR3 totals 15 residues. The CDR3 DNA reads TGTGCCAGCATTCGCACTAGCGGGAGGACAGATACGCAGTATTTT. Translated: CASIRTSGRTDTQYF.

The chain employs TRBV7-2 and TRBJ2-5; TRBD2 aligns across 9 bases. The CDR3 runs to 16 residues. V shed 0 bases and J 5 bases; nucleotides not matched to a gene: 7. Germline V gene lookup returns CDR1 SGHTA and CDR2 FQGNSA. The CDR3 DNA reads TGTGCCAGCAGCTTAGCCCCTCTAGCGGGGCATGAGACCCAGTACTTC. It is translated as CASSLAPLAGHETQYF.

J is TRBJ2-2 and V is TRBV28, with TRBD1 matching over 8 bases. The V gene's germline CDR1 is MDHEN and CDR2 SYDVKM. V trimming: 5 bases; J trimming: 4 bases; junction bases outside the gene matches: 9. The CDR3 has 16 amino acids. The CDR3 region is CASSGTGSWGTGELFF. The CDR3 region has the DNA TGTGCCAGCAGTGGGACAGGTTCATGGGGCACCGGGGAGCTGTTTTTT.

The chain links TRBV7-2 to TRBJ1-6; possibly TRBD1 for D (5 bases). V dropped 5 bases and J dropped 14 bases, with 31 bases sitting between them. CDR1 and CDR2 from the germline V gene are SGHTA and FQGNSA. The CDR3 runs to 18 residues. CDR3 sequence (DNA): TGTGCCAGCAGCCATAACCTTCCCAGGGCCCTCCGGGCGTTGGCCCTCCACTTT. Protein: CASSHNLPRALRALALHF.

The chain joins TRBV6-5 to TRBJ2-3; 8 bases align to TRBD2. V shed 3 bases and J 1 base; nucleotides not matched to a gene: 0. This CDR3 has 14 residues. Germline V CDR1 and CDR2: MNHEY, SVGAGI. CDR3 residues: CASSYSGGTDTQYF. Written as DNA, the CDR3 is TGTGCCAGCAGTTATAGCGGGGGCACAGATACGCAGTATTTT.